This TCR beta chain was identified during a study of post-analysis software for immune sequencing data. In the study overall: Progressive-relapsing, secondary progressive and relapsing-remitting multiple sclerosis were among the disease courses included. Study-wide results and caveats: There were roughly five TRBV segments more frequent in patients than controls, and TRBV5-6, TRBV5-1 and TRBV20-1 were among them. Significantly lower normalized Chao1 diversity was seen in multiple sclerosis patients than in controls. Under F measure analysis, samples from one preparation batch co-clustered strongly.

cDNA libraries for TCR beta contained unique molecular identifiers. Around 500,000 cDNA molecules were recovered from an input of 1 to 10 million T cells. Using its own MiXCR run on the PCR reads, TCRdb lists one record per CDR3 protein. Of a few hundred thousand distinct CDR3 sequences detected, roughly 46% appear once; the ten largest clones hold around an eighth. J lost 4 bases, V lost 3 bases, and 3 bases had no gene match. This CDR3 contains 14 residues. The germline gives CDR1 DFQATT, CDR2 SNEGSKA (reference sequence). In the case of this clonotype: Its antigen is still unknown.

The sample taken for sequencing was blood. The source of this sequence is a girl aged 10-17 years with multiple sclerosis. The V and J genes are TRBV20-1 and TRBJ2-5, with TRBD2 matching over 12 bases. The DNA of the CDR3 is TGCAGTGCTAGTCGACTAGCGGGAGTAGAGACCCAGTACTTC. Protein: CSASRLAGVETQYF.